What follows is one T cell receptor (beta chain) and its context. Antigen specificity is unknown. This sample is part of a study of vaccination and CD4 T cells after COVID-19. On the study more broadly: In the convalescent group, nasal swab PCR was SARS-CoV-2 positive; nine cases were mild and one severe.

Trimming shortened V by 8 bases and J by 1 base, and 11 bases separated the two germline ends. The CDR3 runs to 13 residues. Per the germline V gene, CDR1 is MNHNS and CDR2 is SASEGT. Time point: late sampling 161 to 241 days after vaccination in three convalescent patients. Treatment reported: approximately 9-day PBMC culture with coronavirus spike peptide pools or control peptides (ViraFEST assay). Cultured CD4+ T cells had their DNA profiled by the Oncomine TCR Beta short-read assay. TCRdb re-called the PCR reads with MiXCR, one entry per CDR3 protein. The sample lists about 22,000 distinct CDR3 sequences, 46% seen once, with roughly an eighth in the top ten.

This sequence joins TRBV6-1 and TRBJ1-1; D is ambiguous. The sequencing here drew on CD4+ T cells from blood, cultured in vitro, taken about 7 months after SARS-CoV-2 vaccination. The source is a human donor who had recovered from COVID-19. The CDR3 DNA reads TGTGCCAGCGAGGGCAGAAAGAACACTGAAGCTTTCTTT. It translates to CASEGRKNTEAFF.